These 24 T cell receptor beta chains came from one sample sequenced in a study of cytomegalovirus exposure and HLA in healthy donors. With 60 Vbeta and 13 Jbeta primers, the PCR was carried out. Assay: immunoSEQ multiplex PCR; the TCRdb copy retains only in-frame clones and omits some. The profile shows more than 150,000 clones, more than 75% of them singletons. Sample: PBMCs. All receptors derive from a woman between 18 and 29 years old in good health and CMV-seronegative.

V usage is TRBV10-3 and J usage is TRBJ2-7; no definite D call. V was clipped by 6 bases and J by 2 bases, with 11 bases between them. CDR1 ENHRY and CDR2 SYGVKD come from the germline V gene. This CDR3 has 13 amino acids. CDR3 loop: CAISTEKTYEQYF. CDR3 DNA sequence: TGTGCCATCAGCACAGAGAAGACCTACGAGCAGTACTTC.

This sequence joins TRBV5-1 and TRBJ2-2, with 7 positions matching TRBD2. Germline loops: CDR1 SGHRS, CDR2 YFSETQ. This CDR3 is 17 amino acids long. V shed 0 bases, J shed 6 bases, and the junction held 11 bases outside the gene matches. The CDR3 reads CASSLDPPTSDAGELFF. The CDR3 nucleotides are TGCGCCAGCAGCTTGGATCCCCCTACTAGCGACGCCGGGGAGCTGTTTTTT. The complete variable domain, with remaining parts taken from reference TRBV5-1 and TRBJ2-2, reads KAGVTQTPRYLIKTRGQQVTLSCSPISGHRSVSWYQQTPGQGLQFLFEYFSETQRNKGNFPGRFSGRQFSNSRSEMNVSTLELGDSALYLCASSLDPPTSDAGELFFGEGSRLTVL.

The chain joins TRBV11-2 to TRBJ2-7; D might be TRBD1 (6 bases). The CDR3 has 14 amino acids. Deletions cut 5 bases from V and 9 bases from J, with 20 bases between. Germline lookup yields CDR1 SGHAT and CDR2 FQNNGV. The CDR3 protein is CASSTGQPTILQYF. The CDR3 DNA is TGTGCCAGCAGCACCGGACAGCCCACTATACTGCAGTACTTC.

V gene TRBV7-9 combines with J gene TRBJ2-3, with TRBD2 identical over 9 bases. CDR1 and CDR2 (germline): SEHNR, FQNEAQ (reference sequence). Trimming removed 1 base from V and 2 bases from J; junction bases left unmatched: 1. This CDR3 has 15 residues. The CDR3 here is CASSLGTSATDTQYF. In DNA, the CDR3 is TGTGCCAGCAGCTTAGGGACTAGCGCCACAGATACGCAGTATTTT.

J is TRBJ2-5 and V is TRBV18, with D tentatively TRBD1 (6 bases). There are 15 residues in the CDR3. From germline, CDR1 is KGHSH and CDR2 LQKENI. Trimming took off 0 bases at V and 10 bases at J, with 18 bases between the two ends. CDR3 coding DNA: TGTGCCAGCTCACCACCAGCGACAGGTCGGTGGGACCAGTACTTC. It yields the protein CASSPPATGRWDQYF.

J is TRBJ2-5 and V is TRBV5-1; no clear D. Germline CDR1 and CDR2: SGHRS and YFSETQ. The CDR3 covers 14 residues. V was shortened by 0 bases and J by 2 bases, with 8 bases between the two germline ends. CDR3 sequence (DNA): TGCGCCAGCAGCTTGGTGGGCCAGCAAGAGACCCAGTACTTC. Translated: CASSLVGQQETQYF.

The chain employs TRBV10-3 and TRBJ2-5; 8 nucleotides line up with TRBD1. Germline loops: CDR1 ENHRY, CDR2 SYGVKD. The junction had 9 bases not matched to a gene; V was cut back by 4 bases and J by 2 bases. This CDR3 spans 16 amino acids. The CDR3 nucleotides read TGTGCCATCAGTGGACAGGGGACCAAGGCTCAAGAGACCCAGTACTTC. Encoded protein: CAISGQGTKAQETQYF.

The chain is built from TRBV2 and TRBJ2-3; TRBD2 aligns across 8 bases. Germline assignment: CDR1 SNHLY and CDR2 FYNNEI. V trimming: 6 bases; J trimming: 4 bases; junction bases outside the gene matches: 9. The length of the CDR3 is 15 residues. The CDR3 loop is CASRPGLGAADTQYF. The CDR3 DNA follows: TGTGCCAGCAGGCCGGGACTAGGGGCTGCAGATACGCAGTATTTT.

The chain links TRBV14 to TRBJ2-4, with 7 bases matching TRBD1. The CDR3 is made up of 17 amino acids. With 2 bases clipped from V and 1 base from J, the junction kept 8 bases outside the gene matches. The germline V gene has CDR1 SGHDN and CDR2 FVKESK. The CDR3 protein is CASSQRRQGEAKNIQYF. CDR3 nucleotide sequence: TGTGCCAGCAGCCAAAGGAGGCAGGGGGAGGCCAAAAACATTCAGTACTTC.

The V gene is TRBV7-2, the J gene TRBJ1-5; D unresolved. V was shortened by 0 bases and J by 6 bases, with 9 bases between the two germline ends. This CDR3 contains 14 residues. Germline lookup yields CDR1 SGHTA and CDR2 FQGNSA. CDR3 sequence reads: CASSLAPVIQPQHF. CDR3 DNA sequence: TGTGCCAGCAGCTTAGCGCCGGTTATTCAGCCCCAGCATTTT. Variable domain in full (rest from reference TRBV7-2 and TRBJ1-5): GAGVSQSPSNKVTEKGKDVELRCDPISGHTALYWYRQSLGQGLEFLIYFQGNSAPDKSGLPSDRFSAERTGGSVSTLTIQRTQQEDSAVYLCASSLAPVIQPQHFGDGTRLSIL.

The V call is TRBV7-7, the J call TRBJ2-3; the D is unclear. The ends were cut back, 3 bases at V and 5 bases at J, with 9 bases in the middle. The CDR3 loop spans 13 amino acids. Germline CDR1 is SSHAT and CDR2 is FNYEAQ (reference sequence). Written as DNA, the CDR3 is TGTGCCAGCAGCTTTAGCCCGCAAGATACGCAGTATTTT. This codes for CASSFSPQDTQYF.

The chain is built from TRBV7-2 and TRBJ1-2; D might be TRBD1 (6 bases). In germline, CDR1 is SGHTA, CDR2 FQGNSA. The length of the CDR3 is 15 residues. The V gene lost 4 bases and the J gene lost 8 bases, with 20 bases spanning the gap. CDR3 nucleotide sequence: TGTGCCAGCAGCTCCTCTGTACAGGGCCGGAGGGGCTACACCTTC. The encoded protein is CASSSSVQGRRGYTF.

The chain recombines TRBV2 with TRBJ2-7; D uncertain. CDR1 is SNHLY and CDR2 is FYNNEI in the germline V gene. The length of the CDR3 is 12 residues. Trimming took 7 bases from V and 0 from J, leaving 7 bases between them. The CDR3 DNA reads as TGTGCCAGCAACTCAGGCTCCTACGAGCAGTACTTC. The encoded protein is CASNSGSYEQYF.

This sequence joins TRBV7-9 and TRBJ1-2; TRBD1 might be the D (5 bases). The CDR3 sequence is 12 residues long. The germline CDR1 and CDR2 sequences are SEHNR and FQNEAQ (reference sequence). V lost 7 bases and J 8 bases, leaving 14 bases between the germline ends. The CDR3 spells CASTPGGNGYTF. CDR3 coding DNA: TGTGCCAGCACCCCTGGGGGGAACGGCTACACCTTC. The full variable domain, completed using reference TRBV7-9 and TRBJ1-2, is DTGVSQNPRHKITKRGQNVTFRCDPISEHNRLYWYRQTLGQGPEFLTYFQNEAQLEKSRLLSDRFSAERPKGSFSTLEIQRTEQGDSAMYLCASTPGGNGYTFGSGTRLTVV.

Details on this clone: The limits of the CDR3 on the DNA are not certain, so only TCRdb's listed CDR3 is given. J is TRBJ2-7 and V is TRBV27; the D call of TRBD1 is as the table states it, not checked on the DNA. CDR1 and CDR2 (germline): MNHEY, SMNVEV (reference sequence). The CDR3 length is 14 residues, termini included. CDR3 region: CASSFATGTGGRYF.

CDR3 DNA sequence: TGTGCCAGCAGCTTGGTGGGGGCGGGTGGCTACACCTTC. Translated: CASSLVGAGGYTF. The chain links TRBV7-9 to TRBJ1-2; D may be TRBD1 (6 bases). The V and J ends lost 3 bases and 7 bases respectively, with 12 bases between them. CDR3 length: 13 amino acids. Germline V gene sequence: CDR1 SEHNR, CDR2 FQNEAQ (reference sequence).

The chain employs TRBV6-1 and TRBJ2-1; D is possibly TRBD2 (6 bases). The germline V and J ends were trimmed by 2 bases and 6 bases, with 29 bases remaining between them. Germline lookup yields CDR1 MNHNS and CDR2 SASEGT. This CDR3 comprises 20 residues. The CDR3 protein is CASSEPNLPQLATRLNEQFF. CDR3 DNA sequence: TGTGCCAGCAGTGAACCTAACCTACCCCAACTAGCTACTCGGCTCAATGAGCAGTTCTTC.

The chain carries TRBV19 and TRBJ2-2; 9 positions agree with TRBD1. Germline V gives CDR1 LNHDA, CDR2 SQIVND (reference sequence). There are 17 residues in the CDR3. The J segment lost 6 bases and the V segment lost 7 bases, leaving 15 bases of the junction unmatched. CDR3 protein: CASTSLMGTGWSGELFF. As DNA, the CDR3 is TGTGCCAGTACCTCGCTGATGGGGACAGGGTGGTCCGGGGAGCTGTTTTTT.

The rearrangement uses TRBV5-1 and TRBJ2-5; 7 bases map to TRBD2. CDR3 size: 16 residues. J gave up 0 bases and V 0 bases, and 5 bases lay outside the gene matches. Germline loops: CDR1 SGHRS, CDR2 YFSETQ. The DNA for the CDR3 is TGCGCCAGCAGCTTGGATCCAGCGGGGAACCAAGAGACCCAGTACTTC. Encoded protein: CASSLDPAGNQETQYF.

V and J are TRBV7-9 and TRBJ2-1; 9 nucleotides match TRBD2. The V segment lost 3 bases and the J segment 0 bases; nucleotides outside the gene matches: 12. CDR3 length: 19 residues. CDR1 is SEHNR and CDR2 is FQNEAQ in the germline V gene (reference sequence). The CDR3 nucleotides read TGTGCCAGCAGCTTCACGTCGGTGACTAGCGGTTCCTCCTACAATGAGCAGTTCTTC. It yields the protein CASSFTSVTSGSSYNEQFF.

The rearrangement uses TRBV27 and TRBJ2-6; D is ambiguous. Trimming left V 4 bases short and J 1 base short, with 11 bases between. Germline V gene data show CDR1 as MNHEY and CDR2 as SMNVEV (reference sequence). CDR3 length: 16 residues. CDR3: CASSSPLRSGANVLTF. The CDR3 DNA is TGTGCCAGCAGTTCCCCGTTGAGGTCTGGGGCCAACGTCCTGACTTTC.

The chain links TRBV30 to TRBJ2-2, with D possibly matching TRBD1 (6 bases). V was trimmed by 4 bases and J by 0 bases, leaving 9 bases between them. The CDR3 runs 14 residues. Germline V CDR1 and CDR2: GTSNPN, SVGIG (reference sequence). The CDR3 DNA is TGTGCCTGGACCAGGGGCCCGAACACCGGGGAGCTGTTTTTT. Its protein is CAWTRGPNTGELFF.

The chain combines TRBV5-1 with TRBJ2-2, with D possibly TRBD2 on 5 matching bases. With 5 bases removed from V and 4 bases from J, the gap between germline ends came to 15 bases. This CDR3 is built from 15 residues. The germline CDR1 and CDR2 sequences are SGHRS and YFSETQ. Here the CDR3 DNA reads TGCGCCAGCAGTGTGCCAGCGCGGGCCACCGGGGAGCTGTTTTTT. Its translation is CASSVPARATGELFF.

The V call is TRBV6-1, the J call TRBJ1-5; D is perhaps TRBD1 (6 bases). V was pared by 4 bases and J by 7 bases, with 14 bases between. Germline V CDR1 and CDR2: MNHNS, SASEGT. The CDR3 extends over 14 amino acids. The DNA of the CDR3 is TGTGCCAGCAGTGGAGGGGGTTCCGGCCAGCCCCAGCATTTT. Encoded protein: CASSGGGSGQPQHF.